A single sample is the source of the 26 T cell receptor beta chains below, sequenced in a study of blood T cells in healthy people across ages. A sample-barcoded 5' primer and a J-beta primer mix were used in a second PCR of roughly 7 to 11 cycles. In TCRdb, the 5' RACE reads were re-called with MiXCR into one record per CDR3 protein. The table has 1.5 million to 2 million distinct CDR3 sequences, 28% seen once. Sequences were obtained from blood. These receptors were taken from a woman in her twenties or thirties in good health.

The CDR3 spells CASSLGRRKNYEQYF. The CDR3 region has the DNA TGTGCCAGCAGCTTAGGACGGAGGAAGAACTACGAGCAGTACTTC. The chain links TRBV13 to TRBJ2-7; the D gene is possibly TRBD2 (5 bases). The germline V and J ends were trimmed by 0 bases and 3 bases, with 12 bases remaining between them. Germline V CDR1 and CDR2: PRHDT, FYEKMQ (reference sequence). CDR3 length equals 15 residues.

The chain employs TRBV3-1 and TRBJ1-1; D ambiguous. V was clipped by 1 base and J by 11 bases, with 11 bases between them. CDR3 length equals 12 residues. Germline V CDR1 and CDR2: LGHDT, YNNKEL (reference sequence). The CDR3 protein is CASSQGRARAFF. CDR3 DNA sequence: TGTGCCAGCAGCCAAGGCCGGGCCCGGGCTTTCTTT.

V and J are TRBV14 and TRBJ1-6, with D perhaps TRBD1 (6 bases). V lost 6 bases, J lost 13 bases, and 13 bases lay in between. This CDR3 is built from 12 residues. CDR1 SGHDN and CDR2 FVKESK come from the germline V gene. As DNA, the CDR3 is TGTGCCAGCAGTACAGGGCCAAGGCCCCTCCACTTT. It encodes CASSTGPRPLHF. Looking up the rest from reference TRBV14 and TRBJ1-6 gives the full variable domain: EAGVTQFPSHSVIEKGQTVTLRCDPISGHDNLYWYRRVMGKEIKFLLHFVKESKQDESGMPNNRFLAERTGGTYSTLKVQPAELEDSGVYFCASSTGPRPLHFGNGTRLTVT.

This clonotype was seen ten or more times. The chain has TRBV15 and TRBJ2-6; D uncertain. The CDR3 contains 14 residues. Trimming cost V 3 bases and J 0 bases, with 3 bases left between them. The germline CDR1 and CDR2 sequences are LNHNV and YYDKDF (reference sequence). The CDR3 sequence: CATSRASGANVLTF. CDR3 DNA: TGTGCCACCAGCAGGGCCTCTGGGGCCAACGTCCTGACTTTC.

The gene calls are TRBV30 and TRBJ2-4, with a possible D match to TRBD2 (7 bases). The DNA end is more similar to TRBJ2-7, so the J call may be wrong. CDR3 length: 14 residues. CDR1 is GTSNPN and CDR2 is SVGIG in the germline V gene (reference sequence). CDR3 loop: CAWSVLGGAYEQYF. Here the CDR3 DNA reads TGTGCCTGGAGTGTACTAGGGGGGGCCTACGAGCAGTACTTC.

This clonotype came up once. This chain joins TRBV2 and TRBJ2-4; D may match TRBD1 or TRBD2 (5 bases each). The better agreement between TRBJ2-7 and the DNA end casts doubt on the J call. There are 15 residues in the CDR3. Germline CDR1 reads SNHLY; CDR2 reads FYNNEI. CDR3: CASKPGPTMGFEQYF. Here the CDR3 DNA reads TGTGCCAGCAAACCGGGACCGACAATGGGCTTCGAGCAGTACTTC.

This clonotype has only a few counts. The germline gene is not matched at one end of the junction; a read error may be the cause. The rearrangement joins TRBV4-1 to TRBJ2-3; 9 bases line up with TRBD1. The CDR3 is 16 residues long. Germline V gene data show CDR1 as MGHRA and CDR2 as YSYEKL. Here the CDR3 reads CASRSTGGASTNTQYF. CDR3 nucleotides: TGCGCCAGCAGGTCTACAGGGGGCGCAAGCACAAATACGCAGTATTTT.

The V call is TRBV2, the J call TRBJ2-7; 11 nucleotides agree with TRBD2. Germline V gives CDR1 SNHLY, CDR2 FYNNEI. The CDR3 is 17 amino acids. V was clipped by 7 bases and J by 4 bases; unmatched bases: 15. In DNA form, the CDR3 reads TGTGCCAGCACTTCCGGACTAGCGGGCGTGCCTAGGTACGAGCAGTACTTC. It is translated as CASTSGLAGVPRYEQYF.

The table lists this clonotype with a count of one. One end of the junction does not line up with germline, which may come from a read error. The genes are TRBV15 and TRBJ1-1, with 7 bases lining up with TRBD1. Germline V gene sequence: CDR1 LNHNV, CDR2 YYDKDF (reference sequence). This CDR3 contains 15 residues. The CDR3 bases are TGTGCCTCCAGCGCCCAAGGGGGCTTTGGCACTGAAGCTTTCTTT. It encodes CASSAQGGFGTEAFF. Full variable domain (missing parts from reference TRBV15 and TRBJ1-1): DAMVIQNPRYQVTQFGKPVTLSCSQTLNHNVMYWYQQKSSQAPKLLFHYYDKDFNNEADTPDNFQSRRPNTSFCFLDIRSPGLGDTAMYLCASSAQGGFGTEAFFGQGTRLTVV.

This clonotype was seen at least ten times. The DNA for the CDR3 is TGCGCCAGCAGCTTGGGAGCGGGAGGATTATCGGAGACCCAGTACTTC. Translation: CASSLGAGGLSETQYF. The chain couples TRBV5-1 to TRBJ2-5; the match to TRBD2 covers 9 bases. In germline, CDR1 is SGHRS, CDR2 YFSETQ. The V segment lost 0 bases and the J segment 5 bases; nucleotides outside the gene matches: 8. This CDR3 region has 16 residues.

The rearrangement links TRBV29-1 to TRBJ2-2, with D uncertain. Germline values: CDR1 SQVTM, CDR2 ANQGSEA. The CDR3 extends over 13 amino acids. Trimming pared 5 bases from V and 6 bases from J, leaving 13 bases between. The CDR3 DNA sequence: TGCAGCGTTACCGCTCGATTGCCCGGGGAGCTGTTTTTT. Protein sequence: CSVTARLPGELFF.

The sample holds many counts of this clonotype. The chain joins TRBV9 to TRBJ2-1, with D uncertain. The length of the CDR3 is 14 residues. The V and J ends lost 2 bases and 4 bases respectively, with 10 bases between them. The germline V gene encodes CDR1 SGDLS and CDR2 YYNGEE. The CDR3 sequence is CASSVSSVYNEQFF. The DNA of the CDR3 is TGTGCCAGCAGCGTTTCCAGCGTATACAATGAGCAGTTCTTC.

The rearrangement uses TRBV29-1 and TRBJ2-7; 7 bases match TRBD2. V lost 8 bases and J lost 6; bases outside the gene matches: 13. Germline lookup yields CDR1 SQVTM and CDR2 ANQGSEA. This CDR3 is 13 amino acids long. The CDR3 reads CSTWTRGSPEQYF. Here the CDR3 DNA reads TGCAGCACCTGGACTAGAGGTTCCCCCGAGCAGTACTTC.

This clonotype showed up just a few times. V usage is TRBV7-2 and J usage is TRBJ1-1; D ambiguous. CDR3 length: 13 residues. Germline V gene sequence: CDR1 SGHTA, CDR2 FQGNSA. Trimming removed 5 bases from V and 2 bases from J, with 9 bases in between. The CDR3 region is CASSGESNTEAFF. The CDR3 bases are TGTGCCAGCAGCGGGGAGTCCAACACTGAAGCTTTCTTT.

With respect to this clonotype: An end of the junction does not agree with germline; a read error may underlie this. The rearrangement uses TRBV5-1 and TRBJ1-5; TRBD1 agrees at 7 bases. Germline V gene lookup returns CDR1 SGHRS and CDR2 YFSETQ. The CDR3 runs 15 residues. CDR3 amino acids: CASSLDQGDYQPRHF. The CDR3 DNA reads TGCGCCAGCAGCTTGGATCAGGGGGACTATCAGCCCCGGCATTTT.

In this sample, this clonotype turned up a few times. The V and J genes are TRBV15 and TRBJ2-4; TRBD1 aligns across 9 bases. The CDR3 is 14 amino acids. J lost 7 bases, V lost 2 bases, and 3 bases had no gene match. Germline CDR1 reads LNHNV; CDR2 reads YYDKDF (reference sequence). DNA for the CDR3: TGTGCCACCAGCAGACCGGGGACAGGGAACATTCAGTACTTC. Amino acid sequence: CATSRPGTGNIQYF.

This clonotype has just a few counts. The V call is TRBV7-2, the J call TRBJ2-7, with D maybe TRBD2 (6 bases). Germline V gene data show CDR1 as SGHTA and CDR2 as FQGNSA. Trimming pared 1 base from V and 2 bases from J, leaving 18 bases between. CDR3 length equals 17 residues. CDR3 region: CASSLVPSGAGPYEQYF. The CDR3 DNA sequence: TGTGCCAGCAGCTTAGTACCCTCCGGGGCGGGACCCTACGAGCAGTACTTC.

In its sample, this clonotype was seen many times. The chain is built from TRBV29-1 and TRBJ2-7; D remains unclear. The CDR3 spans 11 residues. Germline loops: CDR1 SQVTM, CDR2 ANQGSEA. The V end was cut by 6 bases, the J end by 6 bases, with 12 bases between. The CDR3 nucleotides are TGCAGCGTATCAGGCCGCGGCGAGCAGTACTTC. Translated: CSVSGRGEQYF.

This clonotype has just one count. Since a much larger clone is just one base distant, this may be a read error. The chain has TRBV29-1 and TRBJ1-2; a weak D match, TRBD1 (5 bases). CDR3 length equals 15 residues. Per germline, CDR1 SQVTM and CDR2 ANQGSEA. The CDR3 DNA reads TGCGGCGTTGTGGGGGTGAGAGACCTGGACTATGGCTACACCTTC. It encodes CGVVGVRDLDYGYTF.

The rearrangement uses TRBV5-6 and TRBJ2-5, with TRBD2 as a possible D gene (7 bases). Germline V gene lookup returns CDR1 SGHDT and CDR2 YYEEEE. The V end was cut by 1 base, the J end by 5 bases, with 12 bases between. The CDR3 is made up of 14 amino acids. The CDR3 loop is CASSLPGGHETQYF. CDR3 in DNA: TGTGCCAGCAGCTTGCCGGGGGGCCATGAGACCCAGTACTTC.

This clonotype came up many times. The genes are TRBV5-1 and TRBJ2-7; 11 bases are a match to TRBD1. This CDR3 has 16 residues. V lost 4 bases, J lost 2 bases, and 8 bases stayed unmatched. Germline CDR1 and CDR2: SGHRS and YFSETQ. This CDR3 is CASSRSGQGAAYEQYF. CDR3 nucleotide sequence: TGCGCCAGCAGCCGTAGTGGACAGGGGGCGGCCTACGAGCAGTACTTC.

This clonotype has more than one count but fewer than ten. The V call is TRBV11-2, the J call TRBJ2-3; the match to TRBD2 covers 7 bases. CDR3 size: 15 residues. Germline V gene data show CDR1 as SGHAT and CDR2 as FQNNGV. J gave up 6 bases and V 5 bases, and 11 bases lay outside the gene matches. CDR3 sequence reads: CASSLSTTGGDTQYF. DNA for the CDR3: TGTGCCAGCAGCCTCTCGACTACCGGGGGGGATACGCAGTATTTT.

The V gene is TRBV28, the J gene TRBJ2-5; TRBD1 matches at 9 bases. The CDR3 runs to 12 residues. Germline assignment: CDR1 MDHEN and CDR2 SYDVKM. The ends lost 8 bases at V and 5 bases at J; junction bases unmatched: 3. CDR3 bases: TGTGCCAGCTACGGGACAGGGGAGACCCAGTACTTC. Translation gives CASYGTGETQYF.

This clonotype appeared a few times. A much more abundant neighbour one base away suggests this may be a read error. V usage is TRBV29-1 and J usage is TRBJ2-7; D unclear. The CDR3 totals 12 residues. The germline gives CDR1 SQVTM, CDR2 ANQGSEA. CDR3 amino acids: CGVIGSPYEQYF. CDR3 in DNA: TGCGGCGTTATTGGGTCTCCCTACGAGCAGTACTTC.

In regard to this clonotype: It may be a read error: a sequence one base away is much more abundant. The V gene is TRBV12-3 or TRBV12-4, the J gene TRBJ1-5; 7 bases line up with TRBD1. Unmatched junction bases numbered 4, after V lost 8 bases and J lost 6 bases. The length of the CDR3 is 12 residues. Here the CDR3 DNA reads TGTGCCAGCGGGGGGACAGCTCAGCCCCAGCATTTT. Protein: CASGGTAQPQHF.

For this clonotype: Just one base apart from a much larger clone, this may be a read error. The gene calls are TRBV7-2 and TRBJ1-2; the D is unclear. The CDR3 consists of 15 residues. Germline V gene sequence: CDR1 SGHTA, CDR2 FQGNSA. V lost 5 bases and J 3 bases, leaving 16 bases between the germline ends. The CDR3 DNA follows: TGTGCCAGCAGCGCTCGCGGCCCGACTGACTATGGCTACACCTTC. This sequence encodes CASSARGPTDYGYTF.